What follows are 14 T cell receptor beta chains derived from one specimen sequenced in a study of CXCR3-negative and CXCR3-positive naive CD8 T cells. These receptors lack a known antigen. 5' RACE that incorporated UMI labels was used to prepare the TRB cDNA libraries. From the 5' RACE reads, TCRdb lists one entry per CDR3 protein and no DNA. The sample table includes 150,000 to 170,000 distinct CDR3 sequences. Findings and limits, study-wide: More hydrophobic TRB CDR3s occurred in CXCR3-positive than in CXCR3-negative naive cells.

The sample comprised naive CXCR3+ CD8+ T cells from blood. Specified subset: CD45RO-CCR7+CD27+CD95- naive CD8+ T cells expressing CXCR3 (TNR3+). The source of these receptors is a human donor in good health. Some clones in this sample may be carry-over from other donors' samples.

The chain has TRBV9 and TRBJ1-1. The germline gives CDR1 SGDLS, CDR2 YYNGEE. The CDR3 has 13 amino acids. CDR3 loop: CATSVGLNTEAFF.

The rearrangement links TRBV7-2 to TRBJ2-1; without DNA, the TCRdb call of TRBD1 cannot be checked. CDR3 length: 15 amino acids. Per germline, CDR1 SGHTA and CDR2 FQGNSA. The CDR3: CASSLGGSLYNEQFF.

The V and J genes are TRBV9 and TRBJ2-1. Germline V gives CDR1 SGDLS, CDR2 YYNGEE. This CDR3 spans 15 amino acids. CDR3 in amino acids: CASSVGPRIYSEQFF.

This chain joins TRBV28 and TRBJ2-5; TCRdb's D call, TRBD2, is unchecked because there is no DNA. The germline CDR1 and CDR2 sequences are MDHEN and SYDVKM. CDR3 length: 15 amino acids. CDR3 sequence reads: CASSLTSGGRETQYF.

The gene calls are TRBV12-3 or TRBV12-4 and TRBJ2-1; the TCRdb call, TRBD2, lacks DNA for checking. The CDR3 is made up of 16 amino acids. The CDR3 loop is CASSTSLAASYNEQFF.

V and J are TRBV20-1 and TRBJ2-1. The CDR3 is 13 amino acids. CDR1 is DFQATT and CDR2 is SNEGSKA in the germline V gene (reference sequence). The CDR3 region is CSADGLPYNEQFF.

The chain has TRBV7-9 and TRBJ2-1. The germline gives CDR1 SEHNR, CDR2 FQNEAQ (reference sequence). There are 13 residues in the CDR3. CDR3 in amino acids: CASSLVSNNEQFF.

The rearrangement joins TRBV4-1 to TRBJ2-7. Germline loops: CDR1 MGHRA, CDR2 YSYEKL. The CDR3 spans 14 residues. CDR3 in amino acids: CASSQFSDGYEQYF.

The chain joins TRBV5-5 to TRBJ2-2; the TCRdb D gene call, TRBD1, has no DNA to confirm it. CDR3 length equals 15 residues. The germline gives CDR1 SGHKS, CDR2 YYEKEE (reference sequence). The CDR3 sequence is CASSLALGRTGELFF. Using reference TRBV5-5 and TRBJ2-2 for the parts outside the CDR3, the full variable domain is DAGVTQSPTHLIKTRGQQVTLRCSPISGHKSVSWYQQVLGQGPQFIFQYYEKEERGRGNFPDRFSARQFPNYSSELNVNALLLGDSALYLCASSLALGRTGELFFGEGSRLTVL.

The genes are TRBV7-2 and TRBJ2-1; TCRdb designates TRBD2, a call that cannot be tested without DNA. From germline, CDR1 is SGHTA and CDR2 FQGNSA. This CDR3 has 16 amino acids. CDR3 sequence reads: CASSLGPGGPPGEQFF.

J is TRBJ2-1 and V is TRBV27; the D gene TCRdb calls, TRBD2, cannot be checked with no DNA. Germline V gene data show CDR1 as MNHEY and CDR2 as SMNVEV (reference sequence). CDR3 length equals 16 residues. CDR3 amino acids: CASSFSSGVNYNEQFF.

This chain connects TRBV29-1 to TRBJ2-1; the D gene TCRdb calls, TRBD1, cannot be checked with no DNA. The CDR3 spans 14 residues. The V gene's germline CDR1 is SQVTM and CDR2 ANQGSEA. The CDR3 protein is CSSLPGASYNEQFF.

The CDR3 spells CAISDGPPVNEQFF. The chain is built from TRBV10-3 and TRBJ2-1; TCRdb's assignment of TRBD2 cannot be checked, as there is no DNA. In germline, CDR1 is ENHRY, CDR2 SYGVKD. There are 14 residues in the CDR3.

V and J are TRBV7-3 and TRBJ1-1; TCRdb gives TRBD1 as the D gene, but with no DNA this cannot be confirmed. CDR1 SGHTA and CDR2 FQGTGA come from the germline V gene. This CDR3 comprises 14 residues. CDR3 protein: CASSLTGGGTEAFF.